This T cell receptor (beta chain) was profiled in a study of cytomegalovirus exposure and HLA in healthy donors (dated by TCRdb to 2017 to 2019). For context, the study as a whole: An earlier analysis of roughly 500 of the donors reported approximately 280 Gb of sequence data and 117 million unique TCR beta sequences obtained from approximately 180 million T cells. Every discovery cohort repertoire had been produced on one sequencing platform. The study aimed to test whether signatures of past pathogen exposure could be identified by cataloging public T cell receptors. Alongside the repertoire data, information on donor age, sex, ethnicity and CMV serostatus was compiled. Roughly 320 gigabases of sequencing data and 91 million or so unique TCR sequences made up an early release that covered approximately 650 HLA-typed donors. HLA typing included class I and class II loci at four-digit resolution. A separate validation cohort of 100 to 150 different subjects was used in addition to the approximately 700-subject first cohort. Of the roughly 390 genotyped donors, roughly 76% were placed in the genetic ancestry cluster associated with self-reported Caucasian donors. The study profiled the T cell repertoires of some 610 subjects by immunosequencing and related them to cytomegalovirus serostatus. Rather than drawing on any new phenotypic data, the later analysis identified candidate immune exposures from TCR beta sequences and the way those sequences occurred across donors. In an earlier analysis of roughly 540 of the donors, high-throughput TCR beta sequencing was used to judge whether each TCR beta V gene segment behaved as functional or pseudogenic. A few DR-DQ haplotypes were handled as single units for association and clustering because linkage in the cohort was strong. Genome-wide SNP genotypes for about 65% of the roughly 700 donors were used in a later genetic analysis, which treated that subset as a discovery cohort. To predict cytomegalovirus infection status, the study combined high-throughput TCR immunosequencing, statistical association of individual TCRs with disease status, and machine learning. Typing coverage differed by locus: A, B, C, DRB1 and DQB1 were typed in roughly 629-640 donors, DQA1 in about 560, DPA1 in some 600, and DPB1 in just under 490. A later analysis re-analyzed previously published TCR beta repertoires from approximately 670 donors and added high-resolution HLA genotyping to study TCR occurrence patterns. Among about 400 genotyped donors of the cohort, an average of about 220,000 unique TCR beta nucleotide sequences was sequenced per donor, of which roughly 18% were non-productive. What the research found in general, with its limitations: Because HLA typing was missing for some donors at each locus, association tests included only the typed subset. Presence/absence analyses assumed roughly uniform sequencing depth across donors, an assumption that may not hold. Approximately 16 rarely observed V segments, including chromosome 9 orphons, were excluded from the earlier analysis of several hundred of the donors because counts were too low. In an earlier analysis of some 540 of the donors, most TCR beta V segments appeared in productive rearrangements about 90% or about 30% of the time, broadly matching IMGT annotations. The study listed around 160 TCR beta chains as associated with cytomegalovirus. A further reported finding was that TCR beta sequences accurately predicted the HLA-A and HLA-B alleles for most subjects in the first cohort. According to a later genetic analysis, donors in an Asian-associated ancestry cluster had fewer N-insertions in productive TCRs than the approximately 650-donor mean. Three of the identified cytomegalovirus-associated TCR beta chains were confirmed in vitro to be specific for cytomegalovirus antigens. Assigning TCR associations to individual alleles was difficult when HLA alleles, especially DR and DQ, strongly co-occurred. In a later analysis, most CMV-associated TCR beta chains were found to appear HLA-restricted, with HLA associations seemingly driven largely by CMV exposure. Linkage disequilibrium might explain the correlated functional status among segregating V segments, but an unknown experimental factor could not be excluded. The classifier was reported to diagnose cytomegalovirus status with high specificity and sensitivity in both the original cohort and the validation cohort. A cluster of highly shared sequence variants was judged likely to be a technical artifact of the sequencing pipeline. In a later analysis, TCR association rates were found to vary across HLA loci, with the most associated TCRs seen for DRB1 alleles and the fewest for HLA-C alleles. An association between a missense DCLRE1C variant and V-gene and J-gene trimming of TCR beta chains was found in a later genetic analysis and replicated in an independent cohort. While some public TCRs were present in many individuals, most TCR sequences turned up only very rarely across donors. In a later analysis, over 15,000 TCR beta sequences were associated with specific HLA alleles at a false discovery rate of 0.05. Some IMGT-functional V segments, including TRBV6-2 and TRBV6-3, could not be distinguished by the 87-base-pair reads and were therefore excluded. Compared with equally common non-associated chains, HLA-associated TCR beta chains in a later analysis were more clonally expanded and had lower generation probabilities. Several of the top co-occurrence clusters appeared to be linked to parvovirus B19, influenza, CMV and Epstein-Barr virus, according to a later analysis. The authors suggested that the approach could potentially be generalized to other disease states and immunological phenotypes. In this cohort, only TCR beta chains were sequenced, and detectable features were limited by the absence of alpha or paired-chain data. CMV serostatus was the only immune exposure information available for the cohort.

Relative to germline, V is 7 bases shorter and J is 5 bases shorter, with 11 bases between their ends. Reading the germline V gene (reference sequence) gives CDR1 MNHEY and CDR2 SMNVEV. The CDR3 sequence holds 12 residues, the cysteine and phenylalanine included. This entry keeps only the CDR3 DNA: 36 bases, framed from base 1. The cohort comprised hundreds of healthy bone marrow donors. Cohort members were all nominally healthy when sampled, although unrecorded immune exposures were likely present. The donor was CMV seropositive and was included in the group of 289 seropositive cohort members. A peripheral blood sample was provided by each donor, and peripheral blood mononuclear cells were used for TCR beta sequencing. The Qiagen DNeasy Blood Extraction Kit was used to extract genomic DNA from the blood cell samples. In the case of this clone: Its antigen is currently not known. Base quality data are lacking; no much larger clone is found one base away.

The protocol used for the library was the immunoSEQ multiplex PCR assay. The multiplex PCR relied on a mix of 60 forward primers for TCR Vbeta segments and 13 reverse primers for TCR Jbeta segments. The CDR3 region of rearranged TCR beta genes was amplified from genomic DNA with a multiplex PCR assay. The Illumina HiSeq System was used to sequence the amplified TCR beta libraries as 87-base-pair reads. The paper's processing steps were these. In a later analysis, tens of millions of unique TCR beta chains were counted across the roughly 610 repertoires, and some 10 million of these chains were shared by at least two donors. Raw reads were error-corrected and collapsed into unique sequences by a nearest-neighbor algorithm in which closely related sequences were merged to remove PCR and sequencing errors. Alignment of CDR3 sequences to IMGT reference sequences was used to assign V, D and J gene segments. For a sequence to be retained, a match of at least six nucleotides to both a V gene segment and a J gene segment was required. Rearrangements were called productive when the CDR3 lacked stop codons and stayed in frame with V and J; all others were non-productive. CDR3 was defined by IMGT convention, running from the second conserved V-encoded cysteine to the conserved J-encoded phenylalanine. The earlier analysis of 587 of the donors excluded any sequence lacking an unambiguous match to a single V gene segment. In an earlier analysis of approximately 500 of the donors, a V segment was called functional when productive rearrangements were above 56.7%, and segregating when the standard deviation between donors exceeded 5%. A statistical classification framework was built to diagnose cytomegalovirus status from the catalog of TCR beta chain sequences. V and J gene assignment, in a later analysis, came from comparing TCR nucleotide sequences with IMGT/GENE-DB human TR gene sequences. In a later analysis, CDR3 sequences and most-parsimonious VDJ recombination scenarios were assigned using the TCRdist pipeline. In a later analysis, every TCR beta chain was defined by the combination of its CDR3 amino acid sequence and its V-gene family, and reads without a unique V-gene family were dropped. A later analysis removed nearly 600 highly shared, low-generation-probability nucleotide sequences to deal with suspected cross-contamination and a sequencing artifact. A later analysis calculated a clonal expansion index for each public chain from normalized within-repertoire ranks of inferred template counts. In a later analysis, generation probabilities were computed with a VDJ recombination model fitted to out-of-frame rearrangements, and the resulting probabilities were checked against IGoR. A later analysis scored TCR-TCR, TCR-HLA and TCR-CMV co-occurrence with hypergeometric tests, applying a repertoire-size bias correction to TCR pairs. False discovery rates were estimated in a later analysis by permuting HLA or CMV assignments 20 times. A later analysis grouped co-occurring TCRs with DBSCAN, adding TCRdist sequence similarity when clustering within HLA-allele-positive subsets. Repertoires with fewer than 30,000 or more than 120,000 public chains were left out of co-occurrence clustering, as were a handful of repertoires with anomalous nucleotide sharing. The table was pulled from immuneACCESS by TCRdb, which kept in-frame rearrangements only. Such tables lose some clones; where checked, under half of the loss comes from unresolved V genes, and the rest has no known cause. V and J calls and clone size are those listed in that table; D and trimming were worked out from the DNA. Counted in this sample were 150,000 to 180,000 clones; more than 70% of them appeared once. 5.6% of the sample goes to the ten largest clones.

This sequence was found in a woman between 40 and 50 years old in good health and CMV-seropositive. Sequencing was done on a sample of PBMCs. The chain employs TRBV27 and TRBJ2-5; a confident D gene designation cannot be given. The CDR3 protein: CASKAYGETQYF. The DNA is TGTGCCAGCAAGGCCTACGGGGAGACCCAGTACTTC.